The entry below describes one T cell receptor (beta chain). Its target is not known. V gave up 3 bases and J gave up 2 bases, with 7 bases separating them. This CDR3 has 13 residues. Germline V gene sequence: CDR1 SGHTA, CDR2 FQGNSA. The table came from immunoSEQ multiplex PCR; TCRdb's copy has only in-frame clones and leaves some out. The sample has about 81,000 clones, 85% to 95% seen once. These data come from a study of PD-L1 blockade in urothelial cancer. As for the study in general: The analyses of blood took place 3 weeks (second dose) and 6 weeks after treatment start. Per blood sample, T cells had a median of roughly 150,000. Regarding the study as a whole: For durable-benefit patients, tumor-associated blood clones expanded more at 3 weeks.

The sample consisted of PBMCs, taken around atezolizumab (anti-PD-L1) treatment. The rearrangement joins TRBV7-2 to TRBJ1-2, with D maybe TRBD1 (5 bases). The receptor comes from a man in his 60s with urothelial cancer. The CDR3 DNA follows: TGTGCCAGCAGCTTGGAGGGGAACTATGGCTACACCTTC. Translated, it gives CASSLEGNYGYTF.